This is a list of T cell receptor beta chains from one sample in a study of response to subunit inactivated influenza vaccine. One entry per CDR3 protein, called by TCRdb with MiXCR from the RT-PCR reads. The table includes roughly 780,000 distinct CDR3 sequences, 18% detected once. This sample comprised PBMCs from blood, obtained more than 4 days after vaccination. These receptors were taken from a man in his forties or fifties who received an inactivated influenza vaccine. Each CDR3 is given without its conserved first and last residue. Each record gives: J gene, CDR3 length, V gene, CDR3 protein.

TRBJ2-3	15	TRBV24-1	ATSDRRLAGGLDTQY
TRBJ2-3	13	TRBV20-1	SARGRRGSTDTQY
TRBJ2-7	12	TRBV29-1	SVGPRPGIYEQY
TRBJ1-1	11	TRBV12-3/TRBV12-4	ASSPDVNTEAF
TRBJ1-2	12	TRBV20-1	SARDGGFDYGYT
TRBJ2-1	12	TRBV7-9	ASSLWTKYNEQF
TRBJ2-3	15	TRBV5-1	ASSVYRPGPAADTQY
TRBJ2-2	14	TRBV6-1	ASSVQGQSYTGELF
TRBJ2-2	14	TRBV6-5	ASSFIAGANTGELF
TRBJ2-7	10	TRBV5-1	ASSLVPDEQY
TRBJ1-2	11	TRBV20-1	SVGGGSLYGYT
TRBJ1-2	10	TRBV12-3/TRBV12-4	ASSLTVYGYT
TRBJ1-5	10	TRBV20-1	SARTGGEPQH
TRBJ1-6	11	TRBV7-9	ASSQGGDSPLH
TRBJ1-2	12	TRBV10-3	AISESKGVRGYT
TRBJ2-7	11	TRBV6-5	ASSYGAKNEQY
TRBJ2-2	11	TRBV6-1	ASSLVWAGELF
TRBJ2-2	12	TRBV4-1	ASSQASRAGELF
TRBJ2-3	15	TRBV4-2	ASSQAHRVQSTDTQY
TRBJ2-1	15	TRBV6-1	ASRIDTSGGNYNEQF
TRBJ2-6	13	TRBV6-1	ASRPGSSGANVLT
TRBJ2-1	15	TRBV9	ASSVGGLAGDYNEQF
TRBJ2-3	14	TRBV6-4	ASTHPGQGLSDTQY
TRBJ2-1	15	TRBV7-9	ASSLLRGYRSYNEQF
TRBJ1-6	16	TRBV20-1	SASMLRRPGQGLSPLH
TRBJ2-1	13	TRBV20-1	SAKTSGSSYNEQF
TRBJ2-3	17	TRBV12-3/TRBV12-4	ASSLSAGALRGGTDTQY
TRBJ2-5	13	TRBV7-8	ASNQRQTAKETQY
TRBJ1-2	10	TRBV29-1	SVEGGAYGYT
TRBJ2-1	10	TRBV6-6	ASSYSGFEQF
TRBJ1-2	9	TRBV29-1	SVEGQGLGT
TRBJ2-3	14	TRBV11-3	ASSVDSGRSYDTQY
TRBJ1-5	12	TRBV9	ASSVGVDRQPQH